This entry lists 19 T cell receptor beta chains sequenced from one sample in a study of beta chain features in type 1 diabetes. Reverse transcription of all isolated RNA meant that expressed TCRB transcripts were sequenced. Here immunoSEQ multiplex PCR was the method, and the copy in TCRdb shows in-frame clones only, minus some. This table holds 350,000 or so clones, around a fifth found once. The sequenced sample was naive CD4+ T cells from blood. The receptor source for this set is a woman younger than 35 in good health.

V is TRBV5-4 and J is TRBJ2-5; the D is unclear. V was clipped by 4 bases and J by 2 bases, with 12 bases between them. Germline V gene data show CDR1 as SGHNT and CDR2 as YYREEE (reference sequence). The CDR3 has 14 residues. This CDR3 reads CASSAQAIQETQYF. The CDR3 nucleotides read TGTGCCAGCAGCGCCCAGGCTATACAAGAGACCCAGTACTTC.

A few counts support this clone. The chain carries TRBV7-6 and TRBJ2-1; 13 bases align to TRBD2. The germline CDR1 and CDR2 sequences are SGHVS and FNYEAQ. CDR3 size: 18 residues. With 1 base clipped from V and 8 bases from J, the junction kept 11 bases outside the gene matches. DNA of the CDR3: TGTGCCAGCAGCTTAGGCCTGACTAGCGGGGGGATGTCGGATGAGCAGTTCTTC. Translation: CASSLGLTSGGMSDEQFF.

In this sample, this clone turned up a few times. The chain joins TRBV5-6 to TRBJ1-1; 7 bases line up with TRBD1. The V and J ends lost 5 bases and 2 bases, in that order; junction bases with no gene match: 3. Germline assignment: CDR1 SGHDT and CDR2 YYEEEE. The CDR3 length is 13 residues. CDR3 protein: CASRGQFNTEAFF. The CDR3 DNA is TGTGCCAGCAGGGGACAGTTTAACACTGAAGCTTTCTTT.

This clone has just a few counts. The sample carries other DNA sequences with the same CDR3. The chain carries TRBV5-1 and TRBJ1-5, with 7 bases matching TRBD1. The length of the CDR3 is 14 residues. Germline CDR1 SGHRS, CDR2 YFSETQ. V lost 4 bases to trimming and J lost 4 bases; unmatched junction nucleotides: 5. In nucleotides, the CDR3 is TGCGCCAGCAGCGATGGGACAGCGAATCAGCCCCAGCATTTT. Its protein product is CASSDGTANQPQHF. Full variable domain (rest looked up from reference TRBV5-1 and TRBJ1-5): KAGVTQTPRYLIKTRGQQVTLSCSPISGHRSVSWYQQTPGQGLQFLFEYFSETQRNKGNFPGRFSGRQFSNSRSEMNVSTLELGDSALYLCASSDGTANQPQHFGDGTRLSIL.

The sample holds a few counts of this clone. The CDR3 protein is CASSWGQRRTEAFF. The CDR3 region has the DNA TGTGCCAGCAGCTGGGGACAGAGGCGGACTGAAGCTTTCTTT. The rearrangement uses TRBV7-8 and TRBJ1-1; 7 bases are a match to TRBD1. Germline values: CDR1 SGHVS, CDR2 FQNEAQ. The CDR3 contains 14 residues. The V and J ends lost 4 bases and 5 bases, in that order; junction bases with no gene match: 7.

This chain joins TRBV6-5 and TRBJ2-1; 7 bases agree with TRBD1. Germline assignment: CDR1 MNHEY and CDR2 SVGAGI. The trim removed 5 bases at V and 6 bases at J, leaving 10 bases unmatched. This CDR3 comprises 15 residues. The CDR3 DNA reads TGTGCCAGCAGTAACGACAGGGTAGTTTCCAATGAGCAGTTCTTC. It yields the protein CASSNDRVVSNEQFF.

This clone was observed a handful of times. V gene TRBV12-5 combines with J gene TRBJ2-1; tentative D call: TRBD2 (6 bases). Trimming took off 3 bases at V and 6 bases at J, with 15 bases between the two ends. The CDR3 has 15 amino acids. Looked up from germline, CDR1 is LGHNT and CDR2 is FRNRAP. The CDR3 sequence is CASGFGLTEGNEQFF. The CDR3, as DNA: TGTGCTAGTGGTTTCGGACTAACGGAGGGCAATGAGCAGTTCTTC.

The chain carries TRBV23-1 and TRBJ2-1, with TRBD1 matching over 9 bases. TRBV23-1 is sorted into the ORF group, with uncertain function. The CDR3 totals 14 residues. Here the CDR3 reads CARGPTGGYNEQFF. Written as DNA, the CDR3 is TGCGCTAGGGGTCCGACAGGGGGATACAATGAGCAGTTCTTC.

This clone was counted a few times. The chain recombines TRBV9 with TRBJ2-5; D perhaps matches TRBD1 (6 bases). Germline assignment: CDR1 SGDLS and CDR2 YYNGEE. V was clipped by 4 bases and J by 4 bases, with 20 bases between them. The CDR3 spans 16 residues. The CDR3 reads CASSHPTGMVRETQYF. DNA for the CDR3: TGTGCCAGCAGCCACCCTACAGGGATGGTGAGAGAGACCCAGTACTTC.

The chain links TRBV11-3 to TRBJ2-5; D gene unclear. Trimming shortened V by 2 bases and J by 3 bases, and 7 bases separated the two germline ends. CDR3 length: 13 amino acids. Germline CDR1 reads SGHNT; CDR2 reads YENEEA. DNA of the CDR3: TGTGCCAGCAGCTTATGGCTAGAAGAGACCCAGTACTTC. This sequence encodes CASSLWLEETQYF.

V is TRBV25-1 and J is TRBJ1-1, with 7 positions matching TRBD1. CDR1 and CDR2 from the germline V gene are MGHDK and SYGVNS. CDR3 length: 13 residues. Unmatched junction bases numbered 2, after V lost 6 bases and J lost 1 base. The CDR3 loop reads CASRDRRNTEAFF. CDR3 nucleotide sequence: TGTGCCAGCAGGGACAGGAGGAACACTGAAGCTTTCTTT. The entire variable domain, with the rest obtained from reference TRBV25-1 and TRBJ1-1, is as follows: EADIYQTPRYLVIGTGKKITLECSQTMGHDKMYWYQQDPGMELHLIHYSYGVNSTEKGDLSSESTVSRIRTEHFPLTLESARPSHTSQYLCASRDRRNTEAFFGQGTRLTVV.

The chain combines TRBV27 with TRBJ2-2, with 13 bases fitting TRBD2. Germline lookup yields CDR1 MNHEY and CDR2 SMNVEV (reference sequence). CDR3 length: 18 amino acids. Germline trimming cut 5 bases from V and 4 bases from J; bases unmatched to any gene: 10. The CDR3 spells CASSIRTSGGRGTGELFF. In DNA form, the CDR3 reads TGTGCCAGCAGTATTCGGACTAGCGGGGGTCGGGGCACCGGGGAGCTGTTTTTT.

This chain connects TRBV5-1 to TRBJ2-2, with D unresolved. V was pared by 4 bases and J by 2 bases, with 9 bases between. Per germline, CDR1 SGHRS and CDR2 YFSETQ. The CDR3 loop spans 14 amino acids. The CDR3 coding sequence is TGCGCCAGCAGCGATACAGTTAACACCGGGGAGCTGTTTTTT. Protein product: CASSDTVNTGELFF.

This clone was seen a few times. The chain links TRBV29-1 to TRBJ2-5, with D uncertain. The germline V gene has CDR1 SQVTM and CDR2 ANQGSEA. Between the trimmed V and J ends, which lost 4 bases and 5 bases, there was a span of 11 bases. The CDR3 totals 12 residues. CDR3 nucleotide sequence: TGCAGCGTTGTCGTTAACTTGGAGACCCAGTACTTC. The encoded protein is CSVVVNLETQYF.

The CDR3 DNA sequence: TGCGCCAGCAGTCGGCGGGGGTGCACTGAGCAGTTCTTC. This translates into CASSRRGCTEQFF. The rearrangement joins TRBV23-1 to TRBJ2-1, with 7 bases lining up with TRBD2. TRBV23-1 is classed as an ORF, of uncertain function. The CDR3 is 13 residues long. V gave up 4 bases and J gave up 9 bases; unmatched junction bases: 6.

The chain recombines TRBV7-2 with TRBJ2-5; 7 nucleotides match TRBD2. With V trimmed by 4 bases and J by 4 bases, 6 bases remained unmatched. The CDR3 has 14 amino acids. Germline CDR1 reads SGHTA; CDR2 reads FQGNSA. The CDR3 coding sequence is TGTGCCAGCAGCTCCCTCTGGGGGGGAGAGACCCAGTACTTC. It codes for CASSSLWGGETQYF.

This chain uses TRBV7-3 with TRBJ2-5; D possibly corresponds to TRBD1 (6 bases). Germline loops: CDR1 SGHTA, CDR2 FQGTGA. V was cut by 0 bases and J by 5 bases, with 13 bases left in between. This CDR3 has 15 residues. The CDR3, as DNA: TGTGCCAGCAGCTTAACCAGGGGTTCTGGGGAGACCCAGTACTTC. Translated, it gives CASSLTRGSGETQYF.

This clone was counted a few times. The rearrangement links TRBV5-5 to TRBJ2-7; possible D gene TRBD1, 5 bases. The CDR3 has 14 residues. Germline V gives CDR1 SGHKS, CDR2 YYEKEE (reference sequence). V was trimmed by 1 base and J by 5 bases, leaving 13 bases between them. The chain's CDR3 is CASSLQQGSHEQYF. CDR3 coding DNA: TGTGCCAGCAGCTTGCAGCAGGGATCCCACGAGCAGTACTTC. The variable domain in full, completed from reference TRBV5-5 and TRBJ2-7, reads DAGVTQSPTHLIKTRGQQVTLRCSPISGHKSVSWYQQVLGQGPQFIFQYYEKEERGRGNFPDRFSARQFPNYSSELNVNALLLGDSALYLCASSLQQGSHEQYFGPGTRLTVT.

The rearrangement uses TRBV5-4 and TRBJ1-6; perhaps TRBD1 as D (6 bases). The V end was cut by 0 bases, the J end by 6 bases, with 13 bases between. CDR1 and CDR2 from the germline V gene are SGHNT and YYREEE (reference sequence). This CDR3 contains 16 residues. CDR3 DNA: TGTGCCAGCAGCTTGGCGGGGGGGCGGCGTAATTCACCCCTCCACTTT. Translating gives CASSLAGGRRNSPLHF.